This T cell receptor (beta chain) was observed in a study of blood T cell repertoires in COVID-19. Study-level information: The analysed material was cDNA or gDNA that came from T cells, B-cell-depleted T cells, or PBMCs.

The protocol was immunoSEQ multiplex PCR, while the TCRdb copy is restricted to in-frame clones and leaves out a portion. The data show some 320,000 clones, over 85% seen once. Participants, about 18 to 100 years old, spanned around 25 US areas. The CDR3 runs 15 residues. V lost 1 base to trimming and J lost 2 bases; unmatched junction nucleotides: 1. CDR1 LNHNV and CDR2 YYDKDF come from the germline V gene (reference sequence). Sequencing was carried out using PBMCs or T cells enriched from blood (not recorded which). This TCR was recovered from a man in his 60s who had recovered from COVID-19. The rearrangement joins TRBV15 to TRBJ1-3; 8 positions match TRBD1. CDR3 loop: CATSRAGGTGNTIYF. CDR3 in DNA: TGTGCCACCAGCAGAGCAGGGGGCACTGGAAACACCATATATTTT.